This T cell receptor (beta chain) stems from a study of shared clonotypes between healthy human individuals. Whole-study context: Per donor, three plates held CD4 naive cells, three held CD4 memory, two held CD8 naive and one held CD8 memory. Whole-study results and caveats: The generation probabilities recorded for non-shared clonotypes fell below those of clonotypes shared by all four donors. The rarefaction results pointed to incomplete sorted-subset sequencing despite large depth.

Germline V gene data show CDR1 as SGHTA and CDR2 as FQGNSA. There are 15 residues in the CDR3. The V gene end was trimmed by 5 bases and the J gene end by 3 bases; junction bases not matched to a gene: 6. With respect to this clone: The antigen remains undetermined.

The repertoire was sequenced with immunoSEQ multiplex PCR; TCRdb's copy has only in-frame clones and lacks some. The sample shows about 1.4 million clones, 96% of them seen only once. The rearrangement links TRBV7-2 to TRBJ1-3; TRBD1 matches 8 bases. The source is a man in his thirties or forties in good health. The material sequenced was naive CD4+ T cells sorted from blood. The sample's subset: CD45RA+ positively selected. DNA for the CDR3: TGTGCCAGCAGCGCCCGGACAGGGTTTGGAAACACCATATATTTT. Translating it yields CASSARTGFGNTIYF.